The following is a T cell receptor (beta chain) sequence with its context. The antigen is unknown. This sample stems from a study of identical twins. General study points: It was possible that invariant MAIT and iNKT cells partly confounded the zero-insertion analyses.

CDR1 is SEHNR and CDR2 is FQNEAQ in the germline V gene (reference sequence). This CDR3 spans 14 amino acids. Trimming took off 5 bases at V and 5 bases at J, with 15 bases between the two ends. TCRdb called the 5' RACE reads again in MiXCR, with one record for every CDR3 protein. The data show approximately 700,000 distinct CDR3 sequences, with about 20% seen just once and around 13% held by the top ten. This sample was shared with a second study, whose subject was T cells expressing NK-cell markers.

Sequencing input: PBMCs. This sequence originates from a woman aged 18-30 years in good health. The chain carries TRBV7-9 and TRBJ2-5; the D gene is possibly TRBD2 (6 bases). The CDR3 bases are TGTGCCAGCAGCCCCCGCAGGGAGGAGGAGACCCAGTACTTC. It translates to CASSPRREEETQYF.